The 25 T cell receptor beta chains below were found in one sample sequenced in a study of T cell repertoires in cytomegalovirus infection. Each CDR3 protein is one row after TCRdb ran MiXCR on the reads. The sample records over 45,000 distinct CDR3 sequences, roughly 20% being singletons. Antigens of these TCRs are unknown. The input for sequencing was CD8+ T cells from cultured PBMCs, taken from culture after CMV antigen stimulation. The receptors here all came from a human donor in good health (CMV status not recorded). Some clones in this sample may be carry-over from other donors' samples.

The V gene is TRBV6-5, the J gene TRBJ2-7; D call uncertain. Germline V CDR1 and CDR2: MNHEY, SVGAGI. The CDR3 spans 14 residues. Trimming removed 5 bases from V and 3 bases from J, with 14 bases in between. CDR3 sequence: CASSEVRQYYEQYF. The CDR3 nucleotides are TGTGCCAGCAGTGAAGTTAGACAATACTACGAGCAGTACTTC.

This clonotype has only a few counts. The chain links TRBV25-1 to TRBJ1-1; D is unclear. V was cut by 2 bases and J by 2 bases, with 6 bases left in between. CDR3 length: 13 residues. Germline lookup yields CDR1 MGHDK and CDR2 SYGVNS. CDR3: CASSEQDNTEAFF. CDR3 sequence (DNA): TGTGCCAGCAGTGAACAGGACAACACTGAAGCTTTCTTT.

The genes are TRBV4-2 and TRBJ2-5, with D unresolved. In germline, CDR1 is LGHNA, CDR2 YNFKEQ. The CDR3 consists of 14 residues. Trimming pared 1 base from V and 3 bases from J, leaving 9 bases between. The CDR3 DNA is TGTGCCAGCAGCCAAGTTTTGGGAAAAGAGACCCAGTACTTC. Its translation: CASSQVLGKETQYF.

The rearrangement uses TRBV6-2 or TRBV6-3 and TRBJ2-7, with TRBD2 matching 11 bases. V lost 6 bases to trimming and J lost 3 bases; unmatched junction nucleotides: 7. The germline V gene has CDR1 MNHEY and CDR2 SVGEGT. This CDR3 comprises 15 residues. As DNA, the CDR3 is TGTGCCAGCAGACTCCCGGGACTAGCGGTCTACGAGCAGTACTTC. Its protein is CASRLPGLAVYEQYF.

CDR3 nucleotide sequence: TGTGCCAGCACTCCGGGACGGAGCACAGATACGCAGTATTTT. It encodes CASTPGRSTDTQYF. The rearrangement links TRBV6-1 to TRBJ2-3; TRBD1 or TRBD2 may be the D gene (5 bases each). V was pared by 7 bases and J by 0 bases, with 11 bases between. This CDR3 has 14 amino acids. Germline-derived CDR1 and CDR2 are MNHNS and SASEGT.

The DNA for the CDR3 is TGTGCCAGTAGTACAGTATACATCGGCGAGCAGTACTTC. Protein: CASSTVYIGEQYF. The genes are TRBV19 and TRBJ2-7; D remains unclear. CDR1 LNHDA and CDR2 SQIVND come from the germline V gene (reference sequence). Between the trimmed V and J ends, which lost 4 bases and 6 bases, there was a span of 13 bases. The CDR3 runs 13 residues.

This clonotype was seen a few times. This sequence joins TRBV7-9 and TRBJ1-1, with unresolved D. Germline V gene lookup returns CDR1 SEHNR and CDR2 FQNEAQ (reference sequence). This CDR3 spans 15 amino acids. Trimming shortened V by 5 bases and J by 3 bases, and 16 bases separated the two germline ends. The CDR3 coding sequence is TGTGCCAGCAGCCCTAGCGTAAGGGCGGACACTGAAGCTTTCTTT. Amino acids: CASSPSVRADTEAFF.

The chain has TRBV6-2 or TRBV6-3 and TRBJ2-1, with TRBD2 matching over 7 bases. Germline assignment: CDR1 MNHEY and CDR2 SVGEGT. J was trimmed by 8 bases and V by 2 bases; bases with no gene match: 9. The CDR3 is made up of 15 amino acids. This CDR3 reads CASSYAEREVDEQFF. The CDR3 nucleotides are TGTGCCAGCAGTTACGCTGAACGGGAGGTTGATGAGCAGTTCTTC.

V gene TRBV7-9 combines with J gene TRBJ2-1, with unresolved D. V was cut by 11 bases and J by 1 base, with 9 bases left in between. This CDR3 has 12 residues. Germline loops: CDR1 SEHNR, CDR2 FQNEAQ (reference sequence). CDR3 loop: CASSPSYNEQFF. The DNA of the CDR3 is TGTGCCTCAAGCCCGTCCTACAATGAGCAGTTCTTC.

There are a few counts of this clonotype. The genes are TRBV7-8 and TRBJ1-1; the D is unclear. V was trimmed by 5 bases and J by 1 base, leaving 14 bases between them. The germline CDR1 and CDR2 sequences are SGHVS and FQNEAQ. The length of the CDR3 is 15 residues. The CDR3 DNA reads TGTGCCAGCAGCCCAACGAGGTGGGGGAACACTGAAGCTTTCTTT. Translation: CASSPTRWGNTEAFF.

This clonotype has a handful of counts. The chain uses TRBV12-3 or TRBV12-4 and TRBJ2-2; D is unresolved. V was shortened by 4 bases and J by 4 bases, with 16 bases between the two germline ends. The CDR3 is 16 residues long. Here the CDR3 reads CASSSIVHKGTGELFF. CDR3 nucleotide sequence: TGTGCCAGCAGTTCGATTGTGCATAAGGGCACCGGGGAGCTGTTTTTT.

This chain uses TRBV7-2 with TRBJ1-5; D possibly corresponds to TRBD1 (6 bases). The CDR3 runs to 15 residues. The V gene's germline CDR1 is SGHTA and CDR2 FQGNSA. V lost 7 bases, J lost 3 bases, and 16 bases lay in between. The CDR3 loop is CASTSRGGANQPQHF. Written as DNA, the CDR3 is TGTGCCAGCACCTCCCGTGGGGGGGCCAATCAGCCCCAGCATTTT.

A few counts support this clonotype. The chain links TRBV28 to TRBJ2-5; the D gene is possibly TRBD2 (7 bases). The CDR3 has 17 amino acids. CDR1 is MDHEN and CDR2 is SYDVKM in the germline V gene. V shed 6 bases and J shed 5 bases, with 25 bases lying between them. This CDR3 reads CASRPRRGRVEGETQYF. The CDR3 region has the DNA TGTGCCAGCAGGCCGCGAAGGGGGAGGGTCGAGGGGGAGACCCAGTACTTC.

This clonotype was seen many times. The CDR3 loop reads CASSYSTAGGETQYF. The DNA for the CDR3 is TGTGCCAGCAGTTACTCGACGGCAGGGGGAGAGACCCAGTACTTC. The genes are TRBV6-2 or TRBV6-3 and TRBJ2-5; 7 positions agree with TRBD1. The CDR3 sequence is 15 residues long. Germline values: CDR1 MNHEY, CDR2 SVGEGT. J lost 4 bases, V lost 0 bases, and 5 bases had no gene match.

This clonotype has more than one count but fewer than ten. The CDR3 sequence: CSATLAGTHEQYF. As DNA, the CDR3 is TGCAGTGCTACACTAGCGGGGACCCACGAGCAGTACTTC. The rearrangement uses TRBV20-1 and TRBJ2-7; 10 nucleotides line up with TRBD2. Germline CDR1 reads DFQATT; CDR2 reads SNEGSKA (reference sequence). The CDR3 has 13 amino acids. J lost 5 bases, V lost 4 bases, and 5 bases had no gene match.

This CDR3 is CAISEIRQGGTYNSPLHF. The DNA for the CDR3 is TGTGCCATCAGTGAAATACGACAGGGGGGCACCTATAATTCACCCCTCCACTTT. The V and J genes are TRBV10-3 and TRBJ1-6, with 9 bases fitting TRBD1. J was trimmed by 2 bases and V by 3 bases; bases with no gene match: 8. The CDR3 contains 18 residues. Germline loops: CDR1 ENHRY, CDR2 SYGVKD.

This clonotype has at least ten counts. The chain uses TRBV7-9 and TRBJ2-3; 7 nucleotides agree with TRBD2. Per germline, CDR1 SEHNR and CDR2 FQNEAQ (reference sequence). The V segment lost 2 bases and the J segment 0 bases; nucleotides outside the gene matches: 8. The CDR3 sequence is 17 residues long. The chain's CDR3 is CASSLPLGRESTDTQYF. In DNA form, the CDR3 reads TGTGCCAGCAGCTTACCTCTCGGGCGGGAGAGCACAGATACGCAGTATTTT.

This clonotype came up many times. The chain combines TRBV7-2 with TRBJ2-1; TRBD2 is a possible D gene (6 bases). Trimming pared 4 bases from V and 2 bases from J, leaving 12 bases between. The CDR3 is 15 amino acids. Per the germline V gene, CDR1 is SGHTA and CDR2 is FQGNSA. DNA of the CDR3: TGTGCCAGCAGCTACGATAGCGGTCCCTACAATGAGCAGTTCTTC. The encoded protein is CASSYDSGPYNEQFF. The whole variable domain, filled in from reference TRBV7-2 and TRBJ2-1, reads GAGVSQSPSNKVTEKGKDVELRCDPISGHTALYWYRQSLGQGLEFLIYFQGNSAPDKSGLPSDRFSAERTGGSVSTLTIQRTQQEDSAVYLCASSYDSGPYNEQFFGPGTRLTVL.

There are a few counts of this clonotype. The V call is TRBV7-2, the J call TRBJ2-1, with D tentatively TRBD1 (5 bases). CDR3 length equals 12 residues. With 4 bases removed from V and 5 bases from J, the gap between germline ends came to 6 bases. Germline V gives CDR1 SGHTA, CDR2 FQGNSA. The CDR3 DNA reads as TGTGCCAGCAGCTCACAGGACAATGAGCAGTTCTTC. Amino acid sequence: CASSSQDNEQFF.

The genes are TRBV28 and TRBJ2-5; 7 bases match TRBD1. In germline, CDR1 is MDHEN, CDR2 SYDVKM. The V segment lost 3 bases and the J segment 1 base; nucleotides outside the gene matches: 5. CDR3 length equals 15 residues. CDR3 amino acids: CASSLSGGSQETQYF. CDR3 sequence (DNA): TGTGCCAGCAGTTTGTCAGGGGGATCCCAAGAGACCCAGTACTTC.

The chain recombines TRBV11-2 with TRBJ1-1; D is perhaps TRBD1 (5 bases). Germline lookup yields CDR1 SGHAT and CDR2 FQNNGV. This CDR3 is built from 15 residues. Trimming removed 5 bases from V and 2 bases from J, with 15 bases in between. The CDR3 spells CASSPDRMINTEAFF. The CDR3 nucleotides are TGTGCCAGCAGCCCAGACAGAATGATCAACACTGAAGCTTTCTTT.

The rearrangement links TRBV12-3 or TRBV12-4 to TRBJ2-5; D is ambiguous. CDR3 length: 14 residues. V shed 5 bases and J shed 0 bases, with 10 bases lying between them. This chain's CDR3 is CASSVDWNQETQYF. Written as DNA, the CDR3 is TGTGCCAGCAGTGTCGACTGGAACCAAGAGACCCAGTACTTC.

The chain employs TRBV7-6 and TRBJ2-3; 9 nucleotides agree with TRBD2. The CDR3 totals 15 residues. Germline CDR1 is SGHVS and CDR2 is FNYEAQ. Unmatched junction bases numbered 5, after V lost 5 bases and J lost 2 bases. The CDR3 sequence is CASSRLAVYTDTQYF. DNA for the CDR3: TGTGCCAGCAGCCGACTAGCGGTCTACACAGATACGCAGTATTTT. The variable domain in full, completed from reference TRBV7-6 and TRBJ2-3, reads GAGVSQSPRYKVTKRGQDVALRCDPISGHVSLYWYRQALGQGPEFLTYFNYEAQQDKSGLPNDRFSAERPEGSISTLTIQRTEQRDSAMYRCASSRLAVYTDTQYFGPGTRLTVL.

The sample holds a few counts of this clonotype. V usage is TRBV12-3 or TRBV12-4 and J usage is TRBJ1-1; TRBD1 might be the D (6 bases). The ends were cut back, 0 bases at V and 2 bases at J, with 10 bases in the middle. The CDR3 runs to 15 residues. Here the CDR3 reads CASSLALRGNTEAFF. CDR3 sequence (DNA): TGTGCCAGCAGTTTAGCGCTCAGGGGTAACACTGAAGCTTTCTTT.

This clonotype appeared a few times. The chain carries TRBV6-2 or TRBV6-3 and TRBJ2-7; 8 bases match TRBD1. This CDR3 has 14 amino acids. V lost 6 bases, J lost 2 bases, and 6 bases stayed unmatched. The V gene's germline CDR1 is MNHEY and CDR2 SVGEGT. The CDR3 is CASRAGGAAYEQYF. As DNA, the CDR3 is TGTGCCAGCAGAGCAGGGGGCGCGGCCTACGAGCAGTACTTC.